The sequence of this TCR beta chain was determined in a study of T-cell reconstitution after alpha-beta-depleted transplantation in children. The sample holds a few counts of this clonotype. CDR1 is MNHNS, CDR2 SASEGT, per germline. The V end was cut by 4 bases, the J end by 3 bases, with 15 bases between. The CDR3 spans 16 residues. The TCRbeta library was prepared with unique molecular identifiers. TCRdb passed the PCR reads through MiXCR, listing each CDR3 protein once. The sample carries almost 500,000 distinct CDR3 sequences, around 12% recorded once. This TCR came from a human donor who donated a stem cell graft to a child with combined immunodeficiency. The chain carries TRBV6-1 and TRBJ1-4, with D possibly TRBD1 on 6 matching bases. Specimen: PBMCs from the stem cell graft donor, collected from the stem cell graft. CDR3 DNA sequence: TGTGCCAGCAGTGGAACAGGGACTGCCCCTAATGAAAAACTGTTTTTT. Protein product: CASSGTGTAPNEKLFF.